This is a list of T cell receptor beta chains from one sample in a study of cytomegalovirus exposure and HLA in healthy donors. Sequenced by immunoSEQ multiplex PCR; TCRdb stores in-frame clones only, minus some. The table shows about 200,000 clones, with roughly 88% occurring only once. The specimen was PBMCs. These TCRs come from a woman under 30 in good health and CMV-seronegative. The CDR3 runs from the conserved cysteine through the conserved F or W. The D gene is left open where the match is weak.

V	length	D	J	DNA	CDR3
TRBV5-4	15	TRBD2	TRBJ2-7	TGTGCCAGCAGCTTGTCTAGCGGGAGGTTCCACGAGCAGTACTTC	CASSLSSGRFHEQYF
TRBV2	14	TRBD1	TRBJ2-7	TGTGCCAGCCTAAAGGACAGGGCAATCTACGAGCAGTACTTC	CASLKDRAIYEQYF
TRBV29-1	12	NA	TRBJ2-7	TGCAGCGTTGAAGAAGGGACTCCCGAGCAGTACTTC	CSVEEGTPEQYF
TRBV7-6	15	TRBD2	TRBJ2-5	TGTGCCAGCAGCTTAAAGCGGGGGGGCGTCGAGACCCAGTACTTC	CASSLKRGGVETQYF
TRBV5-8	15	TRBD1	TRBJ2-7	TGTGCCAGCAGTCATACGACAGGGACCTCCTACGAGCAGTACTTC	CASSHTTGTSYEQYF
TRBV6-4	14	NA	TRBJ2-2	TGTGCCAGCAGTGACCCGCGAGGTTCCGGGGAGCTGTTTTTT	CASSDPRGSGELFF
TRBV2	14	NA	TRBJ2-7	TGTGCCAGCATAGGATTAGCGGTTTCCCACGAGCAGTACTTC	CASIGLAVSHEQYF
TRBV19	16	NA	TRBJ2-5	TGTGCCAGTAGTATAGGCAATAGCCCAAACCAAGAGACCCAGTACTTC	CASSIGNSPNQETQYF
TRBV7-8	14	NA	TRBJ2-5	TGTGCCAGCAGCTTAGATCTTGGGGGGGAGACCCAGTACTTC	CASSLDLGGETQYF
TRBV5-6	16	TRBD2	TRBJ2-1	TGTGCCAGCACCCGGAGGGCTAGCGGGGCCTACAATGAGCAGTTCTTC	CASTRRASGAYNEQFF
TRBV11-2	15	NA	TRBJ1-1	TGTGCCAGCAGCTTAAGGGTGACAGGGAACACTGAAGCTTTCTTT	CASSLRVTGNTEAFF
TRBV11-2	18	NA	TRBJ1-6	TGTGCCAGCAGCTCCGACCCCACATCGACAGGTCTTAATTCACCCCTCCACTTT	CASSSDPTSTGLNSPLHF
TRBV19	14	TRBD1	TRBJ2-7	TGTGCCAGTAGTTCCGGGACAGGGACCCACGAGCAGTACTTC	CASSSGTGTHEQYF
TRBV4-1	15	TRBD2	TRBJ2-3	TGCGCCAGCAGCCAAGGGGGCGGGGGGGCCGATACGCAGTATTTT	CASSQGGGGADTQYF